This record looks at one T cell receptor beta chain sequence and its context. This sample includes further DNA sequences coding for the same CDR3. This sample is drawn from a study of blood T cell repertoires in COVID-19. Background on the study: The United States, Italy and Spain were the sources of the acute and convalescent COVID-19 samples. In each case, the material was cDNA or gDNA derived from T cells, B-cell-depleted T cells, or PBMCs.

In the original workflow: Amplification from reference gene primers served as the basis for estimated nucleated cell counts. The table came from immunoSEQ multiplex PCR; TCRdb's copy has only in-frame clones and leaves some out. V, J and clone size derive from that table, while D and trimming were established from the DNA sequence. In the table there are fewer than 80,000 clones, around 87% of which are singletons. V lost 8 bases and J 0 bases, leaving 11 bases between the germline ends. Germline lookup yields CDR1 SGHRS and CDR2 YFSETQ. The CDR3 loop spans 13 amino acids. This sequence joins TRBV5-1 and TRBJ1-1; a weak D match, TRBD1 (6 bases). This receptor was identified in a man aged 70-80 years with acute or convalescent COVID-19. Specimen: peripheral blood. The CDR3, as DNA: TGCGCCAGTCGCAGGGACATGAACACTGAAGCTTTCTTT. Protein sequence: CASRRDMNTEAFF.